This passage covers 13 T cell receptor beta chains from one sample sequenced in a study of cytomegalovirus exposure and HLA in healthy donors. Primers included in the PCR were 60 Vbeta and 13 Jbeta primers. TCRdb's table, derived via immunoSEQ multiplex PCR, lists solely in-frame clones and lacks some. Here the sample spans about 200,000 clones, about an eighth being singletons. Sequencing input: PBMCs. Receptor source: a man over 45 in good health and CMV-seropositive.

The table lists this clone with a few counts. The CDR3 protein is CASSVTDTVDTIYF. CDR3 sequence (DNA): TGTGCCAGCAGCGTAACAGACACAGTAGACACCATATATTTT. The chain uses TRBV9 and TRBJ1-3; D gene ambiguous. Germline V gives CDR1 SGDLS, CDR2 YYNGEE. The CDR3 is 14 residues long. V lost 1 base to trimming and J lost 8 bases, with 13 bases between them.

The rearrangement uses TRBV5-5 and TRBJ2-5, with TRBD1 matching 9 bases. CDR1 is SGHKS and CDR2 is YYEKEE in the germline V gene (reference sequence). This CDR3 contains 16 residues. V was clipped by 3 bases and J by 5 bases; unmatched bases: 11. The CDR3 DNA reads TGTGCCAGCAGCTCCAACCGGGACAGGGTCCTGGAGACCCAGTACTTC. Residues: CASSSNRDRVLETQYF.

In this sample, this clone turned up a few times. CDR3 loop: CASSHPAGLGGTQYF. CDR3 DNA sequence: TGTGCCAGCAGTCACCCCGCGGGCCTCGGGGGTACGCAGTATTTT. The chain combines TRBV28 with TRBJ2-3, with a possible D match to TRBD2 (6 bases). V lost 5 bases and J lost 8, with 20 bases in between. The germline gives CDR1 MDHEN, CDR2 SYDVKM. There are 15 residues in the CDR3. Variable domain in full (rest from reference TRBV28 and TRBJ2-3): DVKVTQSSRYLVKRTGEKVFLECVQDMDHENMFWYRQDPGLGLRLIYFSYDVKMKEKGDIPEGYSVSREKKERFSLILESASTNQTSMYLCASSHPAGLGGTQYFGPGTRLTVL.

J is TRBJ2-5 and V is TRBV30, with D maybe TRBD2 (6 bases). V lost 4 bases to trimming and J lost 5 bases, with 17 bases between them. CDR3 length equals 14 residues. Germline V CDR1 and CDR2: GTSNPN, SVGIG (reference sequence). CDR3 sequence (DNA): TGTGCCTGGACGGGGCCGGGGCGGGGTGAGACCCAGTACTTC. It encodes CAWTGPGRGETQYF.

The J gene is TRBJ1-6, the V gene TRBV6-5; TRBD1 matches at 7 bases. This CDR3 is 15 amino acids long. Germline assignment: CDR1 MNHEY and CDR2 SVGAGI. V shed 10 bases, J shed 0 bases, and the junction held 6 bases outside the gene matches. Here the CDR3 DNA reads TGTGCCACCAAGACAGGGACCTCCTATAATTCACCCCTCCACTTT. Protein product: CATKTGTSYNSPLHF.

The V call is TRBV7-8, the J call TRBJ1-5; 8 bases are a match to TRBD1. CDR1 and CDR2 from the germline V gene are SGHVS and FQNEAQ. Germline trimming cut 5 bases from V and 0 bases from J; bases unmatched to any gene: 6. The CDR3 extends over 16 amino acids. CDR3 DNA: TGTGCCAGCAGCCCGGACAGGGTGTTTAGCAATCAGCCCCAGCATTTT. Translated, it gives CASSPDRVFSNQPQHF.

In this sample, this clone turned up a few times. The chain couples TRBV5-1 to TRBJ2-7; D might be TRBD1 (5 bases). From germline, CDR1 is SGHRS and CDR2 YFSETQ. CDR3 length: 14 residues. The ends were cut back, 2 bases at V and 1 base at J, with 10 bases in the middle. CDR3 DNA sequence: TGCGCCAGCAGCTTATCGACAGAGTCCTACGAGCAGTACTTC. It is translated as CASSLSTESYEQYF.

This clone was seen a handful of times. The rearrangement joins TRBV7-3 to TRBJ2-2, with TRBD1 matching over 7 bases. The CDR3 totals 17 residues. Germline-derived CDR1 and CDR2 are SGHTA and FQGTGA. Unmatched junction bases numbered 9, after V lost 0 bases and J lost 5 bases. The CDR3 nucleotides read TGTGCCAGCAGCTTAACGTTGGACAGGATCGGGACCGGGGAGCTGTTTTTT. It encodes CASSLTLDRIGTGELFF.

This clone was recorded once. This chain uses TRBV11-2 with TRBJ1-2; possibly TRBD1 for D (5 bases). The germline gives CDR1 SGHAT, CDR2 FQNNGV. Trimming took off 3 bases at V and 0 bases at J, with 5 bases between the two ends. CDR3 length: 13 residues. The CDR3 coding sequence is TGTGCCAGCAGCTTGACAGCTAACTATGGCTACACCTTC. Its translation: CASSLTANYGYTF. The whole variable domain, remainder taken from reference TRBV11-2 and TRBJ1-2, is EAGVAQSPRYKIIEKRQSVAFWCNPISGHATLYWYQQILGQGPKLLIQFQNNGVVDDSQLPKDRFSAERLKGVDSTLKIQPAKLEDSAVYLCASSLTANYGYTFGSGTRLTVV.

This clone was found a few times. The V and J genes are TRBV9 and TRBJ2-6, with 7 bases matching TRBD1. V was clipped by 0 bases and J by 1 base; unmatched bases: 4. This CDR3 comprises 17 residues. Germline V gives CDR1 SGDLS, CDR2 YYNGEE. CDR3 in DNA: TGTGCCAGCAGCGTAGGAGTCAGGGGGTCTGGGGCCAACGTCCTGACTTTC. Amino acids: CASSVGVRGSGANVLTF.

The sample holds a few counts of this clone. V usage is TRBV7-2 and J usage is TRBJ1-5; TRBD1 might be the D (5 bases). Deletions cut 4 bases from V and 4 bases from J, with 11 bases between. This CDR3 is 14 amino acids long. Per germline, CDR1 SGHTA and CDR2 FQGNSA. The CDR3 DNA sequence: TGTGCCAGCAGCTATTCCAGGGCTAATCAGCCCCAGCATTTT. Translated: CASSYSRANQPQHF.

This clone has just a few counts. V usage is TRBV28 and J usage is TRBJ1-4; the D gene is possibly TRBD1 (5 bases). With 5 bases removed from V and 3 bases from J, the gap between germline ends came to 13 bases. This CDR3 region has 15 residues. CDR1 and CDR2 (germline): MDHEN, SYDVKM. The chain's CDR3 is CASSSPGLPNEKLFF. CDR3 sequence (DNA): TGTGCCAGCAGTAGTCCGGGACTGCCTAATGAAAAACTGTTTTTT. Supplemented by reference TRBV28 and TRBJ1-4, the full variable domain reads DVKVTQSSRYLVKRTGEKVFLECVQDMDHENMFWYRQDPGLGLRLIYFSYDVKMKEKGDIPEGYSVSREKKERFSLILESASTNQTSMYLCASSSPGLPNEKLFFGSGTQLSVL.

The rearrangement joins TRBV30 to TRBJ1-1; D gene ambiguous. CDR1 is GTSNPN, CDR2 SVGIG, per germline (reference sequence). The CDR3 extends over 13 amino acids. Trimming cost V 0 bases and J 3 bases, with 8 bases left between them. The CDR3 spells CAWSVLFHTEAFF. CDR3 nucleotide sequence: TGTGCCTGGAGTGTACTCTTCCACACTGAAGCTTTCTTT.